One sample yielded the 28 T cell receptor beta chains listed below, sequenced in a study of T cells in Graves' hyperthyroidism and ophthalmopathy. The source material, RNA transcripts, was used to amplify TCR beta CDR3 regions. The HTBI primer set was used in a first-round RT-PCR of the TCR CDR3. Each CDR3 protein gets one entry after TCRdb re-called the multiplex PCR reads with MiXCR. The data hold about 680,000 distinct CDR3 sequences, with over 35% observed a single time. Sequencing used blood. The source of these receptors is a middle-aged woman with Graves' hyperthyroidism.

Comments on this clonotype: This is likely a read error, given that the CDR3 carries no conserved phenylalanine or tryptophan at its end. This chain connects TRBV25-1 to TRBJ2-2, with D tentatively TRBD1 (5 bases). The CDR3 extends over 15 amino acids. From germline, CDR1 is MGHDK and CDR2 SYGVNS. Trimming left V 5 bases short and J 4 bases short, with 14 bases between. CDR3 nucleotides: TGTGCCAGCAGTTTATACAGGACCAGCACCGGGGAGCTGTTTTCT. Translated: CASSLYRTSTGELFS.

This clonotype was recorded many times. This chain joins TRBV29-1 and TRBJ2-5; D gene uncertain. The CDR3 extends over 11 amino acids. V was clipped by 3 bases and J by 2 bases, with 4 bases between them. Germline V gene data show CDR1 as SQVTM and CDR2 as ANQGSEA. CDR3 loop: CSVDSQETQYF. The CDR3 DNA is TGCAGCGTTGATAGTCAAGAGACCCAGTACTTC.

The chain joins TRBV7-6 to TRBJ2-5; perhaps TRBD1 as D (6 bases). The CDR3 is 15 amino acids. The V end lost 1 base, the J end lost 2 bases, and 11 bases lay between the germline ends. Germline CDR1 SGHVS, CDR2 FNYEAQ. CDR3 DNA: TGTGCCAGCAGCTTAGTTTTAACAGGGCAAGAGACCCAGTACTTC. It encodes CASSLVLTGQETQYF. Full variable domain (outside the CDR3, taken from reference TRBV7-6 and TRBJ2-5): GAGVSQSPRYKVTKRGQDVALRCDPISGHVSLYWYRQALGQGPEFLTYFNYEAQQDKSGLPNDRFSAERPEGSISTLTIQRTEQRDSAMYRCASSLVLTGQETQYFGPGTRLLVL.

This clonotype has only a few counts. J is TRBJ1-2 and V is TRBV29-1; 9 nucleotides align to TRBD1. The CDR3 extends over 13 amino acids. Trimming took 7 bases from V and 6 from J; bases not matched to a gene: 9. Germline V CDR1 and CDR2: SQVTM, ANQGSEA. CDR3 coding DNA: TGCAGCGCCTCCAAGGGACAGGGTGATGGCTACACCTTC. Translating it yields CSASKGQGDGYTF.

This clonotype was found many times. As DNA, the CDR3 is TGTGCCAGCAGTGAAGTCCCGAGTGGAGGGGAGCTGTTTTTT. Translating it yields CASSEVPSGGELFF. The chain is built from TRBV2 and TRBJ2-2; no clear D. This CDR3 comprises 14 residues. The V and J ends lost 1 base and 8 bases respectively, with 11 bases between them. The germline V gene has CDR1 SNHLY and CDR2 FYNNEI.

The CDR3 nucleotides read TGTGCCAGCCGTTTTTCGGGCCTAACTAACTATGGCTACACCTTC. It encodes CASRFSGLTNYGYTF. V gene TRBV6-5 combines with J gene TRBJ1-2; no reliable D call. V gave up 8 bases and J gave up 0 bases, with 16 bases separating them. This CDR3 contains 15 residues. Germline V lookup: CDR1 MNHEY, CDR2 SVGAGI.

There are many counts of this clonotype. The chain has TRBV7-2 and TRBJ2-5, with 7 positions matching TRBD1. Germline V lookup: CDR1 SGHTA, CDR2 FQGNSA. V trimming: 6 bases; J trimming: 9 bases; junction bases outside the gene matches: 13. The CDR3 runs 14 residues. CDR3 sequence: CASSESGQPKPQYF. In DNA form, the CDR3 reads TGTGCCAGCAGTGAATCGGGACAGCCGAAGCCCCAGTACTTC.

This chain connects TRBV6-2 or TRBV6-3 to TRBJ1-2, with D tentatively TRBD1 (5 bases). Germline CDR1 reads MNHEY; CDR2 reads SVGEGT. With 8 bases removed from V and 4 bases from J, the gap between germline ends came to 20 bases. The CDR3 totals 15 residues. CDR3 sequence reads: CASGGPGGVAYGYTF. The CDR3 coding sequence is TGTGCCAGCGGGGGACCTGGTGGCGTCGCCTATGGCTACACCTTC.

The CDR3 spells CASSSIWSNQPQHF. In DNA, the CDR3 is TGTGCCAGCAGTTCAATATGGAGCAATCAGCCCCAGCATTTT. V and J are TRBV27 and TRBJ1-5; D is unresolved. The CDR3 runs 14 residues. Germline V gene lookup returns CDR1 MNHEY and CDR2 SMNVEV (reference sequence). The germline V and J ends were trimmed by 4 bases and 1 base, with 8 bases remaining between them.

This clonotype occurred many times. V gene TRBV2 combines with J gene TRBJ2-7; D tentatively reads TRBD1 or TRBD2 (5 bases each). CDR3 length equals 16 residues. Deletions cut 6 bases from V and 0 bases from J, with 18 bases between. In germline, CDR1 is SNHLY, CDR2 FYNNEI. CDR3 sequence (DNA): TGTGCCAGCAGCCCTCGGGGACGGACGTCCTCCTACGAGCAGTACTTC. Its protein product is CASSPRGRTSSYEQYF.

CDR3 sequence (DNA): TGTGCCAGCAGTCCCCTGGGGCAGGGCTTTGGCGGCTACACCTTC. It is translated as CASSPLGQGFGGYTF. The rearrangement joins TRBV7-9 to TRBJ1-2; D perhaps matches TRBD1 (5 bases). This CDR3 has 15 residues. V was shortened by 6 bases and J by 8 bases, with 22 bases between the two germline ends. Germline loops: CDR1 SEHNR, CDR2 FQNEAQ (reference sequence). Supplemented by reference TRBV7-9 and TRBJ1-2, the full variable domain reads DTGVSQNPRHKITKRGQNVTFRCDPISEHNRLYWYRQTLGQGPEFLTYFQNEAQLEKSRLLSDRFSAERPKGSFSTLEIQRTEQGDSAMYLCASSPLGQGFGGYTFGSGTRLTVV.

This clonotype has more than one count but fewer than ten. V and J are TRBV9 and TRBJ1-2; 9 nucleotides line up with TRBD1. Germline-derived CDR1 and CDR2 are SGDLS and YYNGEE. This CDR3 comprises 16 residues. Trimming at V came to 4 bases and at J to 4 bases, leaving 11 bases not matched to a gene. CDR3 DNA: TGTGCCAGCAGCCAAGACCTGGACAGGGGAACCTATGGCTACACCTTC. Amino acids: CASSQDLDRGTYGYTF.

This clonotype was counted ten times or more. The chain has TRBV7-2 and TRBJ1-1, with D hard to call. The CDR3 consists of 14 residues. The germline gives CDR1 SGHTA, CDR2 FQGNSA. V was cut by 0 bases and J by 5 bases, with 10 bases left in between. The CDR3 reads CASSLANPKTEAFF. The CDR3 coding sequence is TGTGCCAGCAGCTTAGCGAACCCAAAGACTGAAGCTTTCTTT. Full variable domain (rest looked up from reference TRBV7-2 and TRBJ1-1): GAGVSQSPSNKVTEKGKDVELRCDPISGHTALYWYRQSLGQGLEFLIYFQGNSAPDKSGLPSDRFSAERTGGSVSTLTIQRTQQEDSAVYLCASSLANPKTEAFFGQGTRLTVV.

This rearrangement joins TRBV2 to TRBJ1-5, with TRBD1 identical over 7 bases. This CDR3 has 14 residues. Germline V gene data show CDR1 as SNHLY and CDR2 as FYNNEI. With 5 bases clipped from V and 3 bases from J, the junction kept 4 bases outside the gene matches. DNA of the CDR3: TGTGCCAGCAGTTCGACAGGGATCAATCAGCCCCAGCATTTT. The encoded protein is CASSSTGINQPQHF.

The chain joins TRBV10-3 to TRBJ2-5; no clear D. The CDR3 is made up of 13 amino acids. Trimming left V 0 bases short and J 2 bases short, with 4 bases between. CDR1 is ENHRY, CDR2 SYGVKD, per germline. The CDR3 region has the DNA TGTGCCATCAGTGAGTCTGTACAAGAGACCCAGTACTTC. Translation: CAISESVQETQYF.

The CDR3: CASSLTAVDGYTF. For the CDR3, the DNA is TGTGCCAGCAGTTTAACGGCAGTGGATGGCTACACCTTC. The chain has TRBV27 and TRBJ1-2; unclear D gene. V was shortened by 2 bases and J by 6 bases, with 10 bases between the two germline ends. The CDR3 has 13 residues. Germline CDR1 and CDR2: MNHEY and SMNVEV (reference sequence).

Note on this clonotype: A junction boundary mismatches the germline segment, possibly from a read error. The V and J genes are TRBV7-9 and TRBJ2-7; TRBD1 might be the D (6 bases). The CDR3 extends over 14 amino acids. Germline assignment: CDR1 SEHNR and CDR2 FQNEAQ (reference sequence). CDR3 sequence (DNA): TGCGCCAGCAGCCATTCCAGGGGTACCTACGAGCAGTACTTC. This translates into CASSHSRGTYEQYF.

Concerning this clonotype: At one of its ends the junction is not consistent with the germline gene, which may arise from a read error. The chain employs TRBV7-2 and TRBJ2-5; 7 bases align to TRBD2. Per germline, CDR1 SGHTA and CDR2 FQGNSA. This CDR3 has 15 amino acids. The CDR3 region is CASSLAVAGGGTQYF. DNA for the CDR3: TGCGCCAGCAGCTTAGCAGTTGCGGGCGGGGGGACCCAGTACTTC.

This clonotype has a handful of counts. The DNA of the CDR3 is TGTGCCAGCAACTGGGACGGGAACACCGGGGAGCTGTTTTTT. Encoded protein: CASNWDGNTGELFF. V usage is TRBV6-5 and J usage is TRBJ2-2; perhaps D is TRBD1 or TRBD2 (5 bases each). Trimming took off 7 bases at V and 1 base at J, with 10 bases between the two ends. CDR1 and CDR2 (germline): MNHEY, SVGAGI. This CDR3 comprises 14 residues.

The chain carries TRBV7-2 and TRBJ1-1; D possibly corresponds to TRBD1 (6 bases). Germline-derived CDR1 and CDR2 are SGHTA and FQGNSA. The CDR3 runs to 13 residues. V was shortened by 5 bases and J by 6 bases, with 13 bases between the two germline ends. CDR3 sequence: CASSTQGMAEAFF. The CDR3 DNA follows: TGTGCCAGCAGCACCCAGGGGATGGCTGAAGCTTTCTTT.

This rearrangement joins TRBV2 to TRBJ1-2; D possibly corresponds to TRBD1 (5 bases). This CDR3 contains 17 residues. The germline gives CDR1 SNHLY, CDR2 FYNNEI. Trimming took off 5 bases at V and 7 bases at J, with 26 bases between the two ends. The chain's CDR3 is CASSSHLGTRGYGGYTF. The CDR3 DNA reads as TGTGCCAGCAGTTCCCACCTCGGGACGAGGGGCTACGGTGGCTACACCTTC.

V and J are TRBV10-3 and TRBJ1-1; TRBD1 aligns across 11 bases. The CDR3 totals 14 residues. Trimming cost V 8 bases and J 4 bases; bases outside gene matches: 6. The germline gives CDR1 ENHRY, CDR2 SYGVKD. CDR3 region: CAIEEGQGGTEAFF. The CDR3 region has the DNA TGTGCCATCGAGGAGGGACAGGGGGGCACTGAAGCTTTCTTT.

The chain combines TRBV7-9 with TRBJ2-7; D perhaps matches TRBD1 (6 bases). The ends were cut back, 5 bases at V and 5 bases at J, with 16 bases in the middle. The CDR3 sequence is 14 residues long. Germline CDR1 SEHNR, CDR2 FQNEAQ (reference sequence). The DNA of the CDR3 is TGTGCCAGCAGCAAAACGACAGGTTCCCACGAGCAGTACTTC. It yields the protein CASSKTTGSHEQYF.

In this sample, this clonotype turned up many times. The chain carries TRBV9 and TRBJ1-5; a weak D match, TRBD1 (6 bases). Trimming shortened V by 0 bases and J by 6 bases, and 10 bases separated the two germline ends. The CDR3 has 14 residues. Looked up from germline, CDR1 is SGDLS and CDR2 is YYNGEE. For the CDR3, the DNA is TGTGCCAGCAGCGTAGCAGGGGCAGTTCAGCCCCAGCATTTT. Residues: CASSVAGAVQPQHF.

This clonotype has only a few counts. The CDR3: CASSEGGLAIEQYF. In DNA form, the CDR3 reads TGTGCCAGCAGTGAAGGGGGACTAGCAATCGAGCAGTACTTC. The chain employs TRBV2 and TRBJ2-7; 9 bases line up with TRBD2. Germline lookup yields CDR1 SNHLY and CDR2 FYNNEI. V lost 1 base and J lost 6; bases outside the gene matches: 4. CDR3 length equals 14 residues.

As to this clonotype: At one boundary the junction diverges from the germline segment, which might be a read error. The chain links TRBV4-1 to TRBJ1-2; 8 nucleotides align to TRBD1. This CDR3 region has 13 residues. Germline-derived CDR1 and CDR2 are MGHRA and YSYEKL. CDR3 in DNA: TGCGCCAGCAGCCAAGATCACGGGACAGGCCTTAGCTTC. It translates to CASSQDHGTGLSF.

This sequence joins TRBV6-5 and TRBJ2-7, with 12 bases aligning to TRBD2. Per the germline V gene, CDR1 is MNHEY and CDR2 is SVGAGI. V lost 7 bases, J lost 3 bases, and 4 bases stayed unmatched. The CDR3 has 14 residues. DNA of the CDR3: TGTGCCAGCACCTTGACTAGCGGGAGCTACGAGCAGTACTTC. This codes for CASTLTSGSYEQYF.

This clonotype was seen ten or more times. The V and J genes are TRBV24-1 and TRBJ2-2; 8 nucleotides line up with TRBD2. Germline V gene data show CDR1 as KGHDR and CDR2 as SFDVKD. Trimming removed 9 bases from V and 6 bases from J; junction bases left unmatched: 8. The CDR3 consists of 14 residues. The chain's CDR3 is CATGGGTTAGELFF. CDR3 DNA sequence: TGTGCCACCGGCGGGGGGACCACGGCCGGGGAGCTGTTTTTT.